This TCR beta chain was captured in a study of neurological immune-mediated disorders. From 15-18 subjects, every sequencing run obtained over 160 million TCR-beta sequences. TCRdb reprocessed the 5' RACE reads with MiXCR, giving one entry per CDR3 protein. This sample has roughly 48,000 distinct CDR3 sequences, with about 25% found just once. This clonotype was seen many times. Its antigen is not known. Notes on the study in general: Expansion of TCR clones was greatest in HTLV-1-associated myelopathy and smallest in multiple sclerosis, where it fell below that of healthy controls. Subjects shared no identical expanded-clone CDR3 amino acid sequences, suggesting private TCR-beta repertoires in all groups.

Unsorted libraries used 2 million PBMCs kept at -80 degrees C. This CDR3 is 14 amino acids long. CDR1 is SGHRS, CDR2 YFSETQ, per germline. V was pared by 0 bases and J by 2 bases, with 8 bases between. Sequencing was carried out using PBMCs. The chain links TRBV5-1 to TRBJ2-5; TRBD2 might be the D (6 bases). The TCR originated in a woman in her sixties or seventies in good health. The CDR3 region is CASSLGGAQETQYF. The CDR3 nucleotides are TGCGCCAGCAGCTTGGGCGGGGCACAAGAGACCCAGTACTTC. The variable domain in full, with the rest retrieved from reference TRBV5-1 and TRBJ2-5, is KAGVTQTPRYLIKTRGQQVTLSCSPISGHRSVSWYQQTPGQGLQFLFEYFSETQRNKGNFPGRFSGRQFSNSRSEMNVSTLELGDSALYLCASSLGGAQETQYFGPGTRLLVL.